The clone carrying this T cell receptor beta chain has at least ten counts. Its antigen remains unidentified. These data originate in a study of T cells in Graves' hyperthyroidism and ophthalmopathy. RNA transcripts yielded amplified TCR beta CDR3 regions. HTBI primers were used for first-round RT-PCR of the TCR CDR3. TCRdb processed the multiplex PCR reads anew with MiXCR; each CDR3 protein has one entry. The repertoire holds hundreds of thousands of distinct CDR3 sequences, with 20% to 25% as singletons. Notes on the study in general: Most expanded thyroid clonotypes above 0.001 also appeared in blood.

The sequence derives from a man younger than 40 with Graves' ophthalmopathy. Sequenced input: blood.

The CDR3 protein is CASSSRDGRQPQHF. In DNA form, the CDR3 reads TGTGCCAGCAGTTCCCGGGACGGTCGCCAGCCCCAGCATTTT. V is TRBV12-3 or TRBV12-4 and J is TRBJ1-5; possible D gene TRBD1, 5 bases. The V end lost 4 bases, the J end lost 7 bases, and 14 bases lay between the germline ends. This CDR3 comprises 14 residues.